Following are 25 T cell receptor beta chains from one sample sequenced in a study of T cell repertoires in cytomegalovirus infection. TCRdb used MiXCR to reprocess the reads, holding one entry per CDR3 protein. This sample has hundreds of thousands of distinct CDR3 sequences, with 30% to 40% found just once. The antigens for these receptors are not known. Specimen: cultured PBMCs, collected from culture after CMV antigen stimulation. Every receptor here comes from a human donor in good health (CMV status not recorded). Some clones in this sample may be carry-over from other donors' samples.

The V and J genes are TRBV29-1 and TRBJ1-1; 8 bases are a match to TRBD1. Per the germline V gene, CDR1 is SQVTM and CDR2 is ANQGSEA. This CDR3 has 15 residues. The junction had 14 bases not matched to a gene; V was cut back by 7 bases and J by 4 bases. CDR3 DNA sequence: TGCAGCGCCTATTACACATGGACAGGGCGCACTGAAGCTTTCTTT. It yields the protein CSAYYTWTGRTEAFF.

The chain links TRBV4-3 to TRBJ1-4; a weak D match, TRBD1 (5 bases). Trimming left V 4 bases short and J 8 bases short, with 20 bases between. CDR1 is LGHNA, CDR2 YSLEER, per germline. This CDR3 has 16 amino acids. The CDR3 DNA follows: TGCGCCAGCAGCCGGACATGGGGGACTAGTGGAGAAAAACTGTTTTTT. This sequence encodes CASSRTWGTSGEKLFF.

V gene TRBV6-6 combines with J gene TRBJ2-7; D may be TRBD2 (5 bases). The germline V gene encodes CDR1 MNHNY and CDR2 SVGAGI (reference sequence). CDR3 size: 15 residues. V was pared by 0 bases and J by 2 bases, with 11 bases between. DNA for the CDR3: TGTGCCAGCAGTTACTCGCTAGTCGGGGCCTACGAGCAGTACTTC. Residues: CASSYSLVGAYEQYF.

The table lists this clonotype with a few counts. This rearrangement joins TRBV6-1 to TRBJ1-1; TRBD1 is a possible D gene (6 bases). The CDR3 covers 14 residues. Germline V lookup: CDR1 MNHNS, CDR2 SASEGT. Trimming stripped 4 bases from V and 5 bases from J, with 14 bases between. CDR3 sequence reads: CASSVPTGRTEAFF. CDR3 bases: TGTGCCAGCAGTGTCCCTACAGGGAGGACTGAAGCTTTCTTT.

The V and J genes are TRBV6-7 and TRBJ2-1; a possible D gene is TRBD1 (7 bases). TRBV6-7 belongs to the ORF category, with a function that is uncertain. Trimming removed 6 bases at V and 2 bases at J, with 14 bases between. The CDR3 runs 15 residues. The CDR3 protein is CASSPQGGTYNEQFF. CDR3 nucleotide sequence: TGTGCCAGCAGCCCGCAGGGGGGAACCTACAATGAGCAGTTCTTC.

The chain carries TRBV7-2 and TRBJ2-5, with 7 bases aligning to TRBD1. Unmatched junction bases numbered 13, after V lost 7 bases and J lost 5 bases. CDR1 is SGHTA and CDR2 is FQGNSA in the germline V gene. The CDR3 length is 15 residues. The CDR3 bases are TGTGCCAGCAACCGACAGACAGGGATGTTGGAGACCCAGTACTTC. Amino acids: CASNRQTGMLETQYF. Filled out from reference TRBV7-2 and TRBJ2-5, the complete variable domain reads GAGVSQSPSNKVTEKGKDVELRCDPISGHTALYWYRQSLGQGLEFLIYFQGNSAPDKSGLPSDRFSAERTGGSVSTLTIQRTQQEDSAVYLCASNRQTGMLETQYFGPGTRLLVL.

This clonotype has only a few counts. CDR3 coding DNA: TGTGCCAGCAGCTCGAATACCGGGACAGCCAGAAACACCATATATTTT. Translation: CASSSNTGTARNTIYF. J is TRBJ1-3 and V is TRBV28; 7 nucleotides agree with TRBD1. V gave up 6 bases and J gave up 5 bases; unmatched junction bases: 13. The CDR3 spans 16 residues. The germline gives CDR1 MDHEN, CDR2 SYDVKM.

This clonotype has just a few counts. This chain uses TRBV9 with TRBJ1-4, with D possibly matching TRBD1 (5 bases). V was shortened by 0 bases and J by 5 bases, with 11 bases between the two germline ends. CDR1 is SGDLS and CDR2 is YYNGEE in the germline V gene. This CDR3 is built from 15 residues. Written as DNA, the CDR3 is TGTGCCAGCAGCGTAGAGGGGAGCCACAATGAAAAACTGTTTTTT. This gives the protein CASSVEGSHNEKLFF.

This chain connects TRBV27 to TRBJ2-1; D could derive from TRBD1 or TRBD2 (5 bases each). The CDR3 runs 14 residues. The germline V and J ends were trimmed by 5 bases and 7 bases, with 15 bases remaining between them. Looked up from germline, CDR1 is MNHEY and CDR2 is SMNVEV (reference sequence). As DNA, the CDR3 is TGTGCCAGCAGTGGGACCCAACTTAGGAATGAGCAGTTCTTC. It yields the protein CASSGTQLRNEQFF.

The chain links TRBV28 to TRBJ1-1, with 10 bases that match TRBD1. V lost 5 bases, J lost 0 bases, and 3 bases stayed unmatched. The CDR3 has 15 residues. Germline V gene sequence: CDR1 MDHEN, CDR2 SYDVKM. The CDR3 sequence: CASSTGTGVNTEAFF. The CDR3 DNA follows: TGTGCCAGCAGTACCGGGACAGGGGTGAACACTGAAGCTTTCTTT.

In this sample, this clonotype turned up once. The chain has TRBV4-1 and TRBJ1-4; D is undetermined. This CDR3 has 14 amino acids. Deletions cut 2 bases from V and 5 bases from J, with 9 bases between. CDR1 and CDR2 (germline): MGHRA, YSYEKL. The DNA for the CDR3 is TGCGCCAGCAGCCAATTTAGGGCGAATGAAAAACTGTTTTTT. Amino acids: CASSQFRANEKLFF.

At least ten counts were recorded for this clonotype. The rearrangement joins TRBV7-6 to TRBJ1-6; TRBD1 might be the D (5 bases). Looked up from germline, CDR1 is SGHVS and CDR2 is FNYEAQ. V was shortened by 1 base and J by 6 bases, with 10 bases between the two germline ends. There are 15 residues in the CDR3. CDR3 protein: CASSLVAGPNSPLHF. The CDR3 DNA reads as TGTGCCAGCAGCTTAGTGGCAGGGCCTAATTCACCCCTCCACTTT.

There are many counts of this clonotype. The V gene is TRBV7-2, the J gene TRBJ2-1; 11 bases line up with TRBD2. This CDR3 is built from 15 residues. Germline trimming cut 4 bases from V and 2 bases from J; bases unmatched to any gene: 1. Germline V CDR1 and CDR2: SGHTA, FQGNSA. The CDR3 here is CASSYSGGAYNEQFF. The CDR3 nucleotides read TGTGCCAGCAGCTATAGCGGGGGGGCCTACAATGAGCAGTTCTTC. The whole variable domain, remainder taken from reference TRBV7-2 and TRBJ2-1, is GAGVSQSPSNKVTEKGKDVELRCDPISGHTALYWYRQSLGQGLEFLIYFQGNSAPDKSGLPSDRFSAERTGGSVSTLTIQRTQQEDSAVYLCASSYSGGAYNEQFFGPGTRLTVL.

Comment on this clonotype: A much larger clone lies one base from this, so it may be a read error. V is TRBV6-5 and J is TRBJ1-3, with D possibly TRBD1 on 6 matching bases. Deletions cut 0 bases from V and 0 bases from J, with 6 bases between. The CDR3 is 15 amino acids. CDR1 and CDR2 (germline): MNHEY, SVGAGI. The DNA of the CDR3 is TGTGCCAGCAGTTACTCGACAGGCTCTGGAAACACCATATATTTT. This codes for CASSYSTGSGNTIYF.

V is TRBV5-1 and J is TRBJ2-7; D possibly corresponds to TRBD1 (5 bases). The V and J ends lost 7 bases and 4 bases respectively, with 21 bases between them. The germline V gene has CDR1 SGHRS and CDR2 YFSETQ. There are 15 residues in the CDR3. The CDR3 coding sequence is TGCGCCAGCCGAGAGGAACAGGAGTACGGTTACGAGCAGTACTTC. Its protein product is CASREEQEYGYEQYF. The full variable domain, completed using reference TRBV5-1 and TRBJ2-7, is KAGVTQTPRYLIKTRGQQVTLSCSPISGHRSVSWYQQTPGQGLQFLFEYFSETQRNKGNFPGRFSGRQFSNSRSEMNVSTLELGDSALYLCASREEQEYGYEQYFGPGTRLTVT.

The gene calls are TRBV6-5 and TRBJ1-5; D not resolved. Germline V lookup: CDR1 MNHEY, CDR2 SVGAGI. The germline V and J ends were trimmed by 3 bases and 7 bases, with 10 bases remaining between them. The CDR3 is made up of 13 amino acids. The DNA for the CDR3 is TGTGCCAGCAGTTATGACCTTTTACAGCCCCAGCATTTT. Residues: CASSYDLLQPQHF.

This chain links TRBV23-1 with TRBJ2-5; D gene unclear. TRBV23-1 counts as an open reading frame of uncertain function. V lost 2 bases to trimming and J lost 5 bases, with 12 bases between them. The CDR3 length is 14 residues. The CDR3 sequence: CASSQENPQETQYF. DNA of the CDR3: TGCGCCAGCAGTCAAGAGAACCCGCAGGAGACCCAGTACTTC.

This clonotype was picked up a small number of times. The rearrangement uses TRBV28 and TRBJ1-1; a weak D match, TRBD1 (5 bases). Per the germline V gene, CDR1 is MDHEN and CDR2 is SYDVKM. The V end lost 8 bases, the J end lost 4 bases, and 17 bases lay between the germline ends. This CDR3 spans 14 amino acids. CDR3 nucleotide sequence: TGTGCCAGCCCTCCAATCGGGGGGGTCACTGAAGCTTTCTTT. This translates into CASPPIGGVTEAFF.

In this sample, this clonotype turned up a few times. The genes are TRBV6-6 and TRBJ2-1; 7 nucleotides align to TRBD2. The germline CDR1 and CDR2 sequences are MNHNY and SVGAGI (reference sequence). The CDR3 loop spans 15 amino acids. The junction had 7 bases not matched to a gene; V was cut back by 6 bases and J by 2 bases. The CDR3 DNA sequence: TGTGCCAGCAGCGCATCTAGCGGAGCCTACAATGAGCAGTTCTTC. It specifies CASSASSGAYNEQFF.

J is TRBJ2-5 and V is TRBV28; D unresolved. CDR3 length: 16 amino acids. Trimming removed 3 bases at V and 2 bases at J, with 16 bases between. In germline, CDR1 is MDHEN, CDR2 SYDVKM. CDR3 in amino acids: CASSFGLRRPQETQYF. The CDR3, as DNA: TGTGCCAGCAGTTTCGGGCTTAGACGCCCTCAAGAGACCCAGTACTTC.

The rearrangement joins TRBV20-1 to TRBJ2-7; no clear D gene. The CDR3 contains 16 residues. CDR1 and CDR2 (germline): DFQATT, SNEGSKA (reference sequence). Trimming left V 3 bases short and J 3 bases short, with 21 bases between. CDR3 in DNA: TGCAGTGCTAGTCTGACCCTCTTGGGGTTCGACTACGAGCAGTACTTC. Translated, it gives CSASLTLLGFDYEQYF.

This clonotype appeared a few times. The chain couples TRBV4-1 to TRBJ2-3, with 11 bases aligning to TRBD2. Losses at the gene ends were 4 bases for V and 6 bases for J; bases not matched to a gene: 9. CDR1 is MGHRA and CDR2 is YSYEKL in the germline V gene. The length of the CDR3 is 16 residues. In nucleotides, the CDR3 is TGCGCCAGCAGCCGAGAACTAGCGGGAGTGGCTGATACGCAGTATTTT. Residues: CASSRELAGVADTQYF.

The chain recombines TRBV11-2 with TRBJ1-1, with 10 bases that match TRBD1. V shed 2 bases, J shed 1 base, and the junction held 7 bases outside the gene matches. This CDR3 comprises 17 residues. Germline lookup yields CDR1 SGHAT and CDR2 FQNNGV. The CDR3 region is CASSLPGQGRKNTEAFF. The CDR3 DNA follows: TGTGCCAGCAGCTTACCGGGACAGGGGAGGAAGAACACTGAAGCTTTCTTT.

The DNA of the CDR3 is TGTGCCAGCAGTAAGGTGTCCACCGGGGAGCTGTTTTTT. It encodes CASSKVSTGELFF. This chain joins TRBV12-3 or TRBV12-4 and TRBJ2-2; D gene uncertain. This CDR3 has 13 amino acids. V shed 5 bases and J shed 4 bases, with 8 bases lying between them.

CDR3 region: CASSEGLAGTGELFF. The CDR3, as DNA: TGTGCCAGCAGTGAAGGGCTAGCGGGGACCGGGGAGCTGTTTTTT. The chain is built from TRBV2 and TRBJ2-2; TRBD2 matches 9 bases. Germline lookup yields CDR1 SNHLY and CDR2 FYNNEI. V trimming: 1 base; J trimming: 5 bases; junction bases outside the gene matches: 2. CDR3 length equals 15 residues.